This T cell receptor (beta chain) was sequenced during a study of cytomegalovirus exposure and HLA in healthy donors. Study overall: Membership in the Caucasian-associated ancestry cluster was found for 65% to 85% of nearly 400 genotyped donors.

The V gene's germline CDR1 is LNHDA and CDR2 SQIVND (reference sequence). This CDR3 is 16 amino acids long. The J segment lost 5 bases and the V segment lost 5 bases, leaving 15 bases of the junction unmatched. General study results and limits: Follow-up analysis seemed to connect common viral pathogens with several of the most significant clusters identified. TCR beta chain V- and J-gene trimming was linked, in a later analysis, to a missense variant in DCLRE1C.

As to this clone: The antigen remains undetermined.

60 Vbeta and 13 Jbeta primers were used in PCR. The assay was immunoSEQ multiplex PCR, and TCRdb's table has in-frame clones only and misses some. Of 99,000 or so clones in the sample, around 80% were seen once. The chain employs TRBV19 and TRBJ2-7; TRBD2 matches 7 bases. This TCR was recovered from a young man in good health and CMV-seronegative. The sample was PBMCs. CDR3 in amino acids: CASSPSGGRGTDEQYF. The CDR3 DNA reads TGTGCCAGTAGTCCCTCAGGCGGGAGAGGAACTGACGAGCAGTACTTC.